The T cell receptor beta chain under discussion was sequenced for a study of blood T cell repertoires in COVID-19. Study information: From the United States, Italy and Spain came samples of acute and convalescent COVID-19. Sources were T cells, B-cell-depleted T cells, or PBMCs; the material itself was cDNA or gDNA.

Original methodology: Reference gene primer amplification gave estimated nucleated cell counts. TCRdb's copy holds only in-frame clones and misses some; the assay was immunoSEQ multiplex PCR. For V, J and clone size, that table is used; D and trimming come from the DNA. This sample has 140,000 or so clones; over 70% occur once, and the top ten carry roughly 1.5%. The CDR3 extends over 16 amino acids. Per the germline V gene, CDR1 is LNHDA and CDR2 is SQIVND (reference sequence). V lost 2 bases to trimming and J lost 4 bases, with 15 bases between them. Material: peripheral blood. The origin of this receptor is a woman between 45 and 60 years old with acute or convalescent COVID-19. The rearrangement links TRBV19 to TRBJ2-1; the D gene is possibly TRBD2 (6 bases). CDR3 amino acids: CASSILVAVPYNEQFF. CDR3 bases: TGTGCCAGTAGTATATTAGTAGCGGTCCCATACAATGAGCAGTTCTTC. Together with reference TRBV19 and TRBJ2-1, the CDR3 gives the full variable domain: DGGITQSPKYLFRKEGQNVTLSCEQNLNHDAMYWYRQDPGQGLRLIYYSQIVNDFQKGDIAEGYSVSREKKESFPLTVTSAQKNPTAFYLCASSILVAVPYNEQFFGPGTRLTVL.